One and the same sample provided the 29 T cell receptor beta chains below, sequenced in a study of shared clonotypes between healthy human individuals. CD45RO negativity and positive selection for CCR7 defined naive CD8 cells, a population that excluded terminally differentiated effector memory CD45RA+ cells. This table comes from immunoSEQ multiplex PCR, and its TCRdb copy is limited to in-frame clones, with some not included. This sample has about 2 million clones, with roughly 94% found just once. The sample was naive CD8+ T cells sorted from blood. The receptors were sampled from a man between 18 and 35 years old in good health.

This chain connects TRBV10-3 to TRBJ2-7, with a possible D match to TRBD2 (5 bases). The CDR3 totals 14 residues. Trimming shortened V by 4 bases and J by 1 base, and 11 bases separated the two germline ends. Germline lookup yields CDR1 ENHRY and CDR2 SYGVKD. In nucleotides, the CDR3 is TGTGCCATCAGTGTTGAGGGATCTTCCTACGAGCAGTACTTC. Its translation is CAISVEGSSYEQYF.

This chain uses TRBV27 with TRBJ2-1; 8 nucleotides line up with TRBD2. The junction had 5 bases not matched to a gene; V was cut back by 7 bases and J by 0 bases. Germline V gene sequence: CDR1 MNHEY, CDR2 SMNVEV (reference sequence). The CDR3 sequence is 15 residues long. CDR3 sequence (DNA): TGTGCCAGCACACTAAGCGGGGGCTCCTACAATGAGCAGTTCTTC. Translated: CASTLSGGSYNEQFF.

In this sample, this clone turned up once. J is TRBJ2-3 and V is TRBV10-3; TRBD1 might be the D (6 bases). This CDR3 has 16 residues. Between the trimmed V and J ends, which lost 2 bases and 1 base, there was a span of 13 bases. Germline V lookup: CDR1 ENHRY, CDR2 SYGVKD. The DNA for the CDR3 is TGTGCCATCAGTGAGCCGGACAGTTCCGGCACAGATACGCAGTATTTT. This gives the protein CAISEPDSSGTDTQYF.

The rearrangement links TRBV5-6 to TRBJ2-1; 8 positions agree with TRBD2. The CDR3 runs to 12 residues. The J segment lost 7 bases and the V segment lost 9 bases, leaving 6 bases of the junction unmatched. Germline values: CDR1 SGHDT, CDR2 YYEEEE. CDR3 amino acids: CATGGHVNEQFF. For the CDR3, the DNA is TGTGCCACGGGAGGGCATGTGAATGAGCAGTTCTTC. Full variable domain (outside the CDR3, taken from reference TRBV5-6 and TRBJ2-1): DAGVTQSPTHLIKTRGQQVTLRCSPKSGHDTVSWYQQALGQGPQFIFQYYEEEERQRGNFPDRFSGHQFPNYSSELNVNALLLGDSALYLCATGGHVNEQFFGPGTRLTVL.

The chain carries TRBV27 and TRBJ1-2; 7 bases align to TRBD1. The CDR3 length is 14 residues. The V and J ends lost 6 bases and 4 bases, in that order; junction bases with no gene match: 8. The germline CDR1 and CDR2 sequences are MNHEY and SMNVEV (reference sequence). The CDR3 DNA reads TGTGCCAGCAGCCAAGACAGGGCACTCTATGGCTACACCTTC. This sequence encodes CASSQDRALYGYTF.

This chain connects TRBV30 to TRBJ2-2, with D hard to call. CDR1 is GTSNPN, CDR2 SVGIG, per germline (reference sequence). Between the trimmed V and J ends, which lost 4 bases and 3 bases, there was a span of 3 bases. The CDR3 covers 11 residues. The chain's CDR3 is CAWTYTGELFF. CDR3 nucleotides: TGTGCCTGGACTTACACCGGGGAGCTGTTTTTT.

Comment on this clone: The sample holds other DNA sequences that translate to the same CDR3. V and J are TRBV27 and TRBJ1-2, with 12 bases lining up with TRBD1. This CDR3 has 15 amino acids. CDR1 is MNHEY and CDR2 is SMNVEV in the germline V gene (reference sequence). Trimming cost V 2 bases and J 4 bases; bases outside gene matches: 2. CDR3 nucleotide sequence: TGTGCCAGCAGTTTAGGGACAGGGGGCCTCTATGGCTACACCTTC. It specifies CASSLGTGGLYGYTF.

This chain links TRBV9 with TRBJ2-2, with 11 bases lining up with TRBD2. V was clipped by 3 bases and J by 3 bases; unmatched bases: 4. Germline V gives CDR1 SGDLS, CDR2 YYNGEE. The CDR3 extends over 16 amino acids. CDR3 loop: CASSDWGLADTGELFF. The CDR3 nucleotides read TGTGCCAGCAGCGATTGGGGACTAGCGGACACCGGGGAGCTGTTTTTT.

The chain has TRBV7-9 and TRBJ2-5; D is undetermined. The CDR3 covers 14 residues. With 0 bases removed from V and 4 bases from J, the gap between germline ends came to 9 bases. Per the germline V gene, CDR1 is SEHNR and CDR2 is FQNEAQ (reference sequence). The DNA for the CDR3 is TGTGCCAGCAGCTTAGCGGGAACCGGAGAGACCCAGTACTTC. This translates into CASSLAGTGETQYF. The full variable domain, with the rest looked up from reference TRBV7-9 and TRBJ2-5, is DTGVSQNPRHKITKRGQNVTFRCDPISEHNRLYWYRQTLGQGPEFLTYFQNEAQLEKSRLLSDRFSAERPKGSFSTLEIQRTEQGDSAMYLCASSLAGTGETQYFGPGTRLLVL.

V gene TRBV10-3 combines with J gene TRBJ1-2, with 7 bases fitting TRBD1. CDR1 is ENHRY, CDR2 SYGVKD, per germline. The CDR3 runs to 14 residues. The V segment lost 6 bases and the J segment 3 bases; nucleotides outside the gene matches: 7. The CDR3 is CAIRGDTGDYGYTF. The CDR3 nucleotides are TGTGCCATCAGGGGCGATACAGGGGACTATGGCTACACCTTC.

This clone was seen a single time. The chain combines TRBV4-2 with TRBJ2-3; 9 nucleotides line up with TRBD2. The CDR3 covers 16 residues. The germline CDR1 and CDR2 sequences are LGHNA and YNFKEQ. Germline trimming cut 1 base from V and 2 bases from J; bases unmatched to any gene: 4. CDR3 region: CASSQAGGGATDTQYF. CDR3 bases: TGTGCCAGCAGCCAAGCGGGCGGGGGGGCCACAGATACGCAGTATTTT.

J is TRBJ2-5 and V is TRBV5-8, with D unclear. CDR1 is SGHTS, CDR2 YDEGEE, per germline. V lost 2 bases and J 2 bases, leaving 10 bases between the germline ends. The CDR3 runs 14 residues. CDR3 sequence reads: CASSFGGGQETQYF. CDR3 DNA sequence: TGTGCCAGCAGCTTCGGCGGCGGACAAGAGACCCAGTACTTC.

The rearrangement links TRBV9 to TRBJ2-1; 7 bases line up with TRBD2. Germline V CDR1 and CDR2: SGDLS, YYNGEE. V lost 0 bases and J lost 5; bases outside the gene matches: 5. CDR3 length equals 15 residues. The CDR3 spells CASSVELALDNEQFF. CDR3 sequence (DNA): TGTGCCAGCAGCGTAGAACTAGCGCTAGACAATGAGCAGTTCTTC.

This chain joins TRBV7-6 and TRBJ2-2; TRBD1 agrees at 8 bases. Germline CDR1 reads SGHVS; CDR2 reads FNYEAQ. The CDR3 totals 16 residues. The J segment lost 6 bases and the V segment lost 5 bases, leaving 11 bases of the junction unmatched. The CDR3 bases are TGTGCCAGCAGCCCAACCCCCATGACAGGGGCCGGGGAGCTGTTTTTT. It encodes CASSPTPMTGAGELFF.

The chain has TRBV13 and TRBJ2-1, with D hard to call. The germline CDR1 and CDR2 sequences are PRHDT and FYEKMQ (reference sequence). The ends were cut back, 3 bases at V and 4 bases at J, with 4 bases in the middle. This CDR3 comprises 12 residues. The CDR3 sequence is CASSFLYNEQFF. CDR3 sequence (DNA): TGTGCCAGCAGCTTCCTTTACAATGAGCAGTTCTTC.

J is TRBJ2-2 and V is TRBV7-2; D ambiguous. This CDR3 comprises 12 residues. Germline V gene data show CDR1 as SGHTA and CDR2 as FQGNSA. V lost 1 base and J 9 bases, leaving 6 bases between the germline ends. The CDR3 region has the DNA TGTGCCAGCAGCTTAGTACTAAGGGAGCTGTTTTTT. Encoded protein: CASSLVLRELFF.

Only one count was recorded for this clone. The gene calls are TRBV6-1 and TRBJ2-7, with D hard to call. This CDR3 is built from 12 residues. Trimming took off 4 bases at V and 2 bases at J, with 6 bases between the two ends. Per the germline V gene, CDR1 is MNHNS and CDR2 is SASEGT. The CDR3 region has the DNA TGTGCCAGCAGTGTTCCGACCTACGAGCAGTACTTC. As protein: CASSVPTYEQYF.

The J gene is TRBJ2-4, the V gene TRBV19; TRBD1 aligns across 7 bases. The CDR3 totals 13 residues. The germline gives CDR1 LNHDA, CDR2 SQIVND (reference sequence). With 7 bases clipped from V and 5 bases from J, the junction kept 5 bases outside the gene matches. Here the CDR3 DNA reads TGTGCCAGTACCCCGGGACAGCAAAACATTCAGTACTTC. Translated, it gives CASTPGQQNIQYF.

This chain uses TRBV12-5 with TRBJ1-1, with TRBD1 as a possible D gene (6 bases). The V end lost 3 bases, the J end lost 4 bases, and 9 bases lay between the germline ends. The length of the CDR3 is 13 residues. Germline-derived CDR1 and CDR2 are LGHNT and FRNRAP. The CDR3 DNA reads TGTGCTAGTGGTTTAGGGGGGCTCACTGAAGCTTTCTTT. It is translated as CASGLGGLTEAFF.

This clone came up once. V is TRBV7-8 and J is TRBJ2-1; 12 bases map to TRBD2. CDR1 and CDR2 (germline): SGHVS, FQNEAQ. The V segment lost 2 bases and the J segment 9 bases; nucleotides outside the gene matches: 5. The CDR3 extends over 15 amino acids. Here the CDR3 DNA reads TGTGCCAGCAGCTTACTAGCGGGAGGGAGGAGTGAGCAGTTCTTC. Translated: CASSLLAGGRSEQFF. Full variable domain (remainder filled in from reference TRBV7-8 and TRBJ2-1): GAGVSQSPRYKVAKRGQDVALRCDPISGHVSLFWYQQALGQGPEFLTYFQNEAQLDKSGLPSDRFFAERPEGSVSTLKIQRTQQEDSAVYLCASSLLAGGRSEQFFGPGTRLTVL.

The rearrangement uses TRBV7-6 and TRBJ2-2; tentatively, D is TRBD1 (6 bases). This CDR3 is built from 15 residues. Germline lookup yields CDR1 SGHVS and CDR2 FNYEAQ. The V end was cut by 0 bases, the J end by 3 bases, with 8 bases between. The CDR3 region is CASSLARGYTGELFF. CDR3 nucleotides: TGTGCCAGCAGCTTAGCCAGGGGCTACACCGGGGAGCTGTTTTTT.

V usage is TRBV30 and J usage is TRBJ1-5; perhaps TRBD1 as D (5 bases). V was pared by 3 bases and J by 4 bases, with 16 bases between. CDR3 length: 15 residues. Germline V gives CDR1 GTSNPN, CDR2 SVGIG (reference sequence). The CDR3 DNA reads TGTGCCTGGAGGGAGAGACTCGCAGGGAATCAGCCCCAGCATTTT. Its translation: CAWRERLAGNQPQHF.

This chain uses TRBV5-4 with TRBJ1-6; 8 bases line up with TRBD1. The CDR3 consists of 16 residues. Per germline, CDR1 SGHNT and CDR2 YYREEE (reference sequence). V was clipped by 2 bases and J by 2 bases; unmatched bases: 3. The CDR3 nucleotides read TGTGCCAGCAGCTTTTCAGGGGGCCCCTATAATTCACCCCTCCACTTT. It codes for CASSFSGGPYNSPLHF.

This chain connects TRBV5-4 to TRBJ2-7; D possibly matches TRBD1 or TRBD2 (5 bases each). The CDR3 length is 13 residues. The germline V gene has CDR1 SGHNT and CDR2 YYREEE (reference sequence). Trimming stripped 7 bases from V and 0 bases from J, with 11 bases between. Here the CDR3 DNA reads TGTGCCAGCCAGGGACCCCCCTCCTACGAGCAGTACTTC. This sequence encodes CASQGPPSYEQYF.

The CDR3 DNA is TGTGCCAGCAGGCCCATCGGGGAAGGGGGCGAGCAGTACTTC. Amino acid sequence: CASRPIGEGGEQYF. The chain employs TRBV28 and TRBJ2-7; D is possibly TRBD1 (6 bases). Trimming shortened V by 6 bases and J by 6 bases, and 18 bases separated the two germline ends. Germline V gives CDR1 MDHEN, CDR2 SYDVKM. There are 14 residues in the CDR3.

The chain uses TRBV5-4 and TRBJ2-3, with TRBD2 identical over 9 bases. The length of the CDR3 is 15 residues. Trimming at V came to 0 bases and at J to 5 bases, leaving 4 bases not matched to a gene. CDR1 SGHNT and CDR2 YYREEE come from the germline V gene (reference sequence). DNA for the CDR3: TGTGCCAGCAGCTTGGATCATAGCGGGGGAGATACGCAGTATTTT. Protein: CASSLDHSGGDTQYF.

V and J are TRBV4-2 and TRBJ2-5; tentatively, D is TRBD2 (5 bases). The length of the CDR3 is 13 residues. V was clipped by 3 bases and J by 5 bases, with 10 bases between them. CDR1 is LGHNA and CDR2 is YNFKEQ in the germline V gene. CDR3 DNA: TGTGCCAGCAGCCAGTCGCCGGGGGAGACCCAGTACTTC. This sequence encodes CASSQSPGETQYF.

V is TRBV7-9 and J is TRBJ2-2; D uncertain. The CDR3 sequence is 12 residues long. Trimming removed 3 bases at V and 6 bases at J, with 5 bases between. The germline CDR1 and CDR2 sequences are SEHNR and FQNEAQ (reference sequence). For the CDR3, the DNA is TGTGCCAGCAGCTTCCTCTCCGGGGAGCTGTTTTTT. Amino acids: CASSFLSGELFF.

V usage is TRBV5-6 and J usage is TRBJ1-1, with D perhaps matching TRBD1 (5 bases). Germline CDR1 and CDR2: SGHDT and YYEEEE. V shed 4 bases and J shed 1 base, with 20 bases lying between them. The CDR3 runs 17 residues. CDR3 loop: CASSQSLAGWENTEAFF. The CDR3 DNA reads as TGTGCCAGCAGCCAAAGTTTGGCAGGGTGGGAGAACACTGAAGCTTTCTTT.